The T cell receptor (beta chain) described here comes from a study of T-cell memory formation after mild COVID-19. Study-level background: The study found TCR clusters largely donor specific. Broader study findings: Clones that contracted clustered mainly in CM and EM if CD4+ and in EMRA if CD8+. Some clones that responded were present in memory (sampled pre-infection), which suggests cross-reactive memory joined.

A note on this clonotype: Antigen unknown.

TCRdb called the 5' RACE reads again in MiXCR, with one record for every CDR3 protein. Of roughly 600,000 distinct CDR3 sequences in the sample, 18% were seen once. The germline V gene has CDR1 LGHDT and CDR2 YNNKEL (reference sequence). V trimming: 4 bases; J trimming: 6 bases; junction bases outside the gene matches: 5. There are 15 residues in the CDR3. What was sequenced was PBMCs or a T cell subset sorted from them (not recorded which). The receptor's source is an adult woman who had mild COVID-19 (a few samples of this study predate the infection). Cell type and time point are not known. The chain recombines TRBV3-1 with TRBJ2-7; 14 nucleotides line up with TRBD2. The CDR3 loop is CASSRGLAGVGEQYF. The CDR3 coding sequence is TGTGCCAGCAGCCGGGGACTAGCGGGAGTGGGCGAGCAGTACTTC.